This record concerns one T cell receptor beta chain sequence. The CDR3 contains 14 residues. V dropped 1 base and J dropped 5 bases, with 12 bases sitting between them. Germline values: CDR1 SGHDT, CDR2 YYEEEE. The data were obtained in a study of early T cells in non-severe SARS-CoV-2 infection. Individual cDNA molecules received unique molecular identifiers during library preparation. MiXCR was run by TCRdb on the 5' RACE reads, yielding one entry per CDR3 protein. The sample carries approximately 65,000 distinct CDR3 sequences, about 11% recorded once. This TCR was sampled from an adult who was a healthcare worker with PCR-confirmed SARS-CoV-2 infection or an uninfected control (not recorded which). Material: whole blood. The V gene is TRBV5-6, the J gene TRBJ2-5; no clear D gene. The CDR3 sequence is CASSLPAGWETQYF. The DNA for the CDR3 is TGTGCCAGCAGCTTGCCCGCAGGCTGGGAGACCCAGTACTTC. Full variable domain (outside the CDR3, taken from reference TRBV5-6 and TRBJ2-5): DAGVTQSPTHLIKTRGQQVTLRCSPKSGHDTVSWYQQALGQGPQFIFQYYEEEERQRGNFPDRFSGHQFPNYSSELNVNALLLGDSALYLCASSLPAGWETQYFGPGTRLLVL.